Listed below are T cell receptor beta chains from one sample, sequenced in a study of beta chain features in type 1 diabetes. Here immunoSEQ multiplex PCR was the method, and the copy in TCRdb shows in-frame clones only, minus some. The sample has approximately 380,000 clones; roughly 15% are singletons. The sample comprised naive CD4+ T cells from blood. The receptor source for this set is a woman under 30 in good health. Each CDR3 is given with its conserved first and last residue.

TRBV5-4	TRBJ2-2	CASSIPGQGTTGELFF
TRBV27	TRBJ2-3	CASSLSGLGTDTQYF
TRBV6-1	TRBJ2-3	CASSQGFWTDTQYF
TRBV28	TRBJ2-1	CASSLSSGRPEQFF
TRBV4-1	TRBJ1-2	CASSQPDRARGYTF
TRBV6-9	TRBJ2-1	CASPPGLANNEQFF
TRBV6-6	TRBJ2-1	CASSQFGASSYNEQFF
TRBV7-8	TRBJ2-1	CASSLLGGSSYNEQFF
TRBV2	TRBJ2-3	CASSIRAGTPLPDTQYF
TRBV30	TRBJ2-6	CAWTTKGANVLTF
TRBV5-6	TRBJ2-2	CASSWDRETGELFF
TRBV30	TRBJ2-1	CAWTNTRTSGRGDNEQFF
TRBV7-3	TRBJ2-1	CASSLGLVTYNEQFF
TRBV11-2	TRBJ2-3	CASSLRTSSTDTQYF
TRBV6-6	TRBJ2-1	CASSYETGSYNEQFF
TRBV2	TRBJ2-5	CASSARTGKETQYF
TRBV7-2	TRBJ2-5	CASSLAGQGAPETQYF
TRBV29-1	TRBJ2-3	CSALTGGRAGDTQYF
TRBV15	TRBJ2-7	CATSRSRQGAYEQYF
TRBV9	TRBJ2-3	CASSVDYTRADTQYF
TRBV4-2	TRBJ2-1	CASSKGLAGAYNEQFF